This is a list of T cell receptor beta chains from one sample in a study of OX40 agonist ivuxolimab in advanced cancers. Only in-frame clones appear in the TCRdb table, and some are missing; sequencing was by immunoSEQ multiplex PCR. This sample has tens of thousands of clones, with approximately 80% found just once. The source was CD4+ or CD8+ T cells sorted from blood, collected in a trial of the OX40 agonist ivuxolimab. These receptors were obtained from an adult with an advanced solid tumor such as melanoma, head and neck, liver or kidney cancer. Each CDR3 is given with its conserved first and last residue. D genes are given only for firm matches. Rows give clone size only sometimes, using once, few, many, or a class for an expanded clone.

len	abundance	j_gene	d_gene	v_gene	CDR3aa	CDR3nt
17	once	TRBJ1-1	TRBD1	TRBV5-1	CASSLDTGGAGDTEAFF	TGCGCCAGCAGCTTAGATACAGGGGGCGCGGGGGACACTGAAGCTTTCTTT
15	NA	TRBJ2-3	NA	TRBV9	CASSVEDRGPDTQYF	TGTGCCAGCAGCGTAGAAGACCGCGGGCCAGATACGCAGTATTTT
17	once	TRBJ2-5	NA	TRBV11-1	CASSLELWGTGQETQYF	TGTGCCAGCAGCTTAGAATTATGGGGTACAGGCCAAGAGACCCAGTACTTC
13	NA	TRBJ2-1	NA	TRBV5-1	CASSLVGGQEQFF	TGCGCCAGCAGCTTGGTTGGGGGGCAGGAGCAGTTCTTC
17	NA	TRBJ2-2	TRBD2	TRBV7-3	CASSSQPGLAGSGELFF	TGTGCCAGCAGCTCCCAACCGGGACTAGCAGGGTCCGGGGAGCTGTTTTTT
12	NA	TRBJ2-3	NA	TRBV5-1	CASTTSGDTQYF	TGCGCCAGCACAACCAGCGGAGATACGCAGTATTTT
17	NA	TRBJ2-3	TRBD1	TRBV5-1	CASSLAEGQGAADTQYF	TGCGCCAGCAGCTTGGCCGAGGGACAGGGGGCCGCAGATACGCAGTATTTT
15	few	TRBJ2-2	TRBD1	TRBV19	CASSIAGTGAGELFF	TGTGCCAGTAGTATCGCCGGGACAGGGGCCGGGGAGCTGTTTTTT
14	few	TRBJ1-6	NA	TRBV19	CASSQGLGNSPLHF	TGTGCCAGTAGTCAGGGGCTGGGGAATTCACCCCTCCACTTT
15	NA	TRBJ1-1	NA	TRBV7-2	CASSLARGMNTEAFF	TGTGCCAGCAGCTTAGCGCGGGGGATGAATACTGAAGCTTTCTTT
11	few	TRBJ1-2	TRBD1	TRBV29-1	CSGQGAYGYTF	TGCAGCGGACAGGGGGCGTATGGCTACACCTTC
14	NA	TRBJ1-1	NA	TRBV28	CASSLPTGNTEAFF	TGTGCCAGCAGTTTACCAACCGGGAACACTGAAGCTTTCTTT
17	NA	TRBJ2-1	NA	TRBV21-1	CASSKGISGASYNEQFF	TGTGCCAGCAGCAAAGGAATAAGCGGGGCTTCCTACAATGAGCAGTTCTTC
17	NA	TRBJ2-3	TRBD2	TRBV11-2	CASSLEGLAGSTDTQYF	TGTGCCAGCAGCTTAGAGGGACTAGCGGGGAGCACAGATACGCAGTATTTT
13	NA	TRBJ1-1	NA	TRBV19	CASSIRRSTEAFF	TGTGCCAGTAGTATCCGACGGAGCACTGAAGCTTTCTTT
14	NA	TRBJ2-3	TRBD2	TRBV9	CASSTSGGTDTQYF	TGTGCCAGCAGCACTAGCGGGGGGACAGATACGCAGTATTTT
14	NA	TRBJ2-7	TRBD1	TRBV28	CASSSGTGVYEQYF	TGTGCCAGCAGTTCAGGGACAGGGGTCTACGAGCAGTACTTC
15	once	TRBJ2-2	NA	TRBV21-1	CASSAQWDPTGELFF	TGTGCCAGCAGCGCGCAATGGGATCCCACCGGGGAGCTGTTTTTT
14	once	TRBJ2-7	NA	TRBV7-1	CASSLRGSDYEQYF	TGTGCCAGCAGCTTGAGAGGGAGTGATTACGAGCAGTACTTC
15	NA	TRBJ1-1	NA	TRBV7-2	CASSSLGIRGTEAFF	TGTGCCAGCAGCTCGCTAGGGATCCGAGGCACTGAAGCTTTCTTT
13	few	TRBJ1-2	NA	TRBV15	CATSRDRNYGYTF	TGTGCCACCAGCAGGGACAGAAACTATGGCTACACCTTC
19	NA	TRBJ2-2	TRBD2	TRBV4-2	CASSHPTRLAGVKTGELFF	TGTGCCAGCAGCCACCCCACCCGACTAGCGGGGGTAAAGACCGGGGAGCTGTTTTTT
13	NA	TRBJ2-3	TRBD2	TRBV4-2	CASSQEGGRAQYF	TGTGCCAGCAGCCAAGAGGGCGGGAGGGCGCAGTATTTT
16	NA	TRBJ1-4	NA	TRBV5-1	CASSSAKGSTNEKLFF	TGCGCCAGCAGCTCCGCGAAGGGGTCAACTAATGAAAAACTGTTTTTT
16	few	TRBJ1-2	NA	TRBV19	CASSISGAADRYGYTF	TGTGCCAGTAGTATAAGTGGGGCGGCGGACCGATATGGCTACACCTTC
14	NA	TRBJ2-3	NA	TRBV2	CASSDNLGLDTQYF	TGTGCCAGCAGTGATAATTTGGGTTTGGATACGCAGTATTTT
15	NA	TRBJ2-1	TRBD2	TRBV30	CAWRGVAGLWDEQFF	TGTGCCTGGAGGGGGGTAGCGGGTTTGTGGGATGAGCAGTTCTTC
14	NA	TRBJ2-7	NA	TRBV5-5	CASSRPGTLFEQYF	TGTGCCAGCTCTCGCCCGGGAACCCTCTTCGAGCAGTACTTC
14	NA	TRBJ1-1	NA	TRBV5-1	CASSLAEKNTEAFF	TGCGCCAGCAGCTTGGCGGAGAAGAACACTGAAGCTTTCTTT
16	NA	TRBJ2-2	NA	TRBV4-1	CASSRGADPSTGELFF	TGCGCCAGCAGCCGCGGGGCAGATCCGAGCACCGGGGAGCTGTTTTTT
13	NA	TRBJ2-1	NA	TRBV5-8	CASSTPGDNEQFF	TGTGCCAGCAGCACACCTGGAGACAATGAGCAGTTCTTC
14	NA	TRBJ1-5	NA	TRBV28	CASSSDLPHQPQHF	TGTGCCAGCAGTTCGGACCTCCCGCATCAGCCCCAGCATTTT
16	few	TRBJ2-1	TRBD2	TRBV6-6	CASSYLTSGRGDEQFF	TGTGCCAGCAGTTACTTGACTAGCGGGAGAGGCGATGAGCAGTTCTTC
14	NA	TRBJ2-4	NA	TRBV6-5	CASRPQGNLDIQYF	TGTGCCAGCAGGCCCCAGGGGAACTTGGACATTCAGTACTTC
12	NA	TRBJ2-5	NA	TRBV28	CASSFWVETQYF	TGTGCCAGCAGTTTTTGGGTAGAGACCCAGTACTTC
14	once	TRBJ2-1	TRBD2	TRBV7-9	CASANGGAYNEQFF	TGTGCCAGCGCAAACGGGGGGGCCTACAATGAGCAGTTCTTC
16	NA	TRBJ2-1	NA	TRBV28	CASSSIQGKPYNEQFF	TGTGCCAGCAGTTCAATTCAGGGTAAACCCTACAATGAGCAGTTCTTC
15	NA	TRBJ1-4	NA	TRBV9	CASSVGQGWDEKLFF	TGTGCCAGCAGCGTAGGCCAGGGATGGGATGAAAAACTGTTTTTT
16	NA	TRBJ2-3	TRBD2	TRBV9	CASSAVLAGGPDTQYF	TGTGCCAGCAGCGCTGTACTAGCGGGAGGGCCAGATACGCAGTATTTT
15	NA	TRBJ1-2	TRBD1	TRBV4-1	CASSQPDRGNYGYTF	TGCGCCAGCAGCCAACCGGACAGGGGAAACTATGGCTACACCTTC
14	NA	TRBJ2-7	NA	TRBV11-1	CASSFSHGRYEQYF	TGTGCCAGCAGCTTTAGTCACGGACGATACGAGCAGTACTTC
16	NA	TRBJ2-1	NA	TRBV4-3	CASSQNGPGTPNEQFF	TGCGCCAGCAGCCAAAACGGCCCGGGGACACCCAATGAGCAGTTCTTC
14	once	TRBJ2-5	TRBD1	TRBV30	CAWRKGTGGRTQYF	TGTGCCTGGAGGAAAGGGACAGGGGGACGGACCCAGTACTTC
14	NA	TRBJ2-1	NA	TRBV4-3	CASSHGSSYNEQFF	TGCGCCAGCAGCCACGGGAGCTCCTACAATGAGCAGTTCTTC
13	NA	TRBJ1-6	TRBD1	TRBV30	CAWKGALGSPLHF	TGTGCCTGGAAGGGGGCTTTGGGATCACCCCTCCACTTT